This T cell receptor (beta chain) was observed in a study of OX40 agonist ivuxolimab in advanced cancers. Study at large: Partial responses were achieved by three patients: one hepatocellular carcinoma, two cutaneous melanoma. Findings and caveats of the study: Clonal expansion from baseline to week 6 occurred in both CD4+ and CD8+ T cells.

V lost 3 bases, J lost 5 bases, and 6 bases stayed unmatched. Germline loops: CDR1 WNHNN, CDR2 SYGVQD (reference sequence). The CDR3 totals 15 residues. On this clone: The antigen is undetermined.

Sequenced by immunoSEQ multiplex PCR; TCRdb stores in-frame clones only, minus some. The sample lists 65,000 to 80,000 clones; roughly four fifths were seen once. The starting material was CD4+ or CD8+ T cells sorted from blood, obtained in a trial of the OX40 agonist ivuxolimab. This clonotype was sampled from an adult with an advanced solid tumor such as melanoma, head and neck, liver or kidney cancer. The chain recombines TRBV10-1 with TRBJ2-1; 8 bases are a match to TRBD2. For the CDR3, the DNA is TGCGCCAGCAGTGAAGCTAGCGGGTTCCACAATGAGCAGTTCTTC. It codes for CASSEASGFHNEQFF.